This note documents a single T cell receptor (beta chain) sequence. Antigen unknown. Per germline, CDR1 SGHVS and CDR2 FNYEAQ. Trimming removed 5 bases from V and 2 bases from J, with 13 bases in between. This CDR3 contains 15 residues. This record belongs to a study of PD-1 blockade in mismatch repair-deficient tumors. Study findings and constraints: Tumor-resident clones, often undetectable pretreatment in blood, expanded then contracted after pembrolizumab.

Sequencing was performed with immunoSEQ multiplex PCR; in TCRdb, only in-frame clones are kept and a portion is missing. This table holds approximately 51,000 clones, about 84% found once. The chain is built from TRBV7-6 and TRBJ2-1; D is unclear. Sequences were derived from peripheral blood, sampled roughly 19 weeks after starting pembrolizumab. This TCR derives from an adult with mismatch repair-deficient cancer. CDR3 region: CASSLDRPAYNEQFF. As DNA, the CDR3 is TGTGCCAGCAGCCTGGACCGCCCGGCCTACAATGAGCAGTTCTTC.